These 2 T cell receptor beta chains came from one sample sequenced in a study of CD8 T cells in ankylosing spondylitis. General observations from the study: For ankylosing spondylitis blood, a TCR beta motif of 8 or 9 highly homologous variants appeared characteristic.

TCRdb itself ran the 5' RACE reads through MiXCR, one entry per CDR3 protein. The table includes 200,000 to 250,000 distinct CDR3 sequences, approximately 20% detected once. The antigens of these receptors remain unknown. Sequencing was done on a sample of blood, either unsorted or a sorted T cell fraction (not recorded which). Source of these receptors: a male donor with ankylosing spondylitis.

The chain uses TRBV4-1 and TRBJ2-7; 12 bases fit TRBD2. The CDR3 length is 15 residues. Germline CDR1 reads MGHRA; CDR2 reads YSYEKL. V shed 2 bases and J 4 bases; nucleotides not matched to a gene: 3. The chain's CDR3 is CASSQWTSGAYEQYF. CDR3 DNA: TGCGCCAGCAGCCAATGGACTAGCGGGGCTTACGAGCAGTACTTC.

CDR3 in amino acids: CASSPREDSDGHGYTF. The CDR3 region has the DNA TGTGCCAGCAGCCCCAGGGAGGATAGCGATGGGCATGGCTACACCTTC. The rearrangement links TRBV4-2 to TRBJ1-2; the D gene is possibly TRBD1 (5 bases). V was pared by 4 bases and J by 6 bases, with 21 bases between. Germline CDR1 reads LGHNA; CDR2 reads YNFKEQ. There are 16 residues in the CDR3.